In this sample, the clone carrying this T cell receptor (beta chain) turned up a few times. Its target is not known. This entry is derived from a study of post-analysis software for immune sequencing data. Overall study context: Clinical courses comprised relapsing-remitting, secondary progressive and progressive-relapsing multiple sclerosis.

Trimming cost V 4 bases and J 2 bases, with 6 bases left between them. This CDR3 comprises 12 residues. Per the germline V gene, CDR1 is SEHNR and CDR2 is FQNEAQ (reference sequence). Prepared libraries of TCR beta cDNA carried unique molecular identifiers. The T cell input of about 0.85 to 10 million gave a few hundred thousand cDNA molecules. TCRdb re-called the PCR reads with MiXCR, one entry per CDR3 protein. The data hold about 500,000 distinct CDR3 sequences, with roughly 45% observed a single time. Study results and caveats: TRBV5-6, TRBV5-1 and TRBV20-1 were among roughly five TRBV segments more frequent in patients than controls. Multiple sclerosis patients showed significantly lower normalized Chao1 diversity than controls did. Samples prepared in the same batch strongly co-clustered by F measure.

The rearrangement joins TRBV7-9 to TRBJ2-7; D gene unclear. The sequence came from a girl aged 10 to 17 with multiple sclerosis. Sequences were obtained from blood. In nucleotides, the CDR3 is TGTGCCAGCAGCTCCCTACCCTACGAGCAGTACTTC. As protein: CASSSLPYEQYF.